Listed below are T cell receptor beta chains from one sample, sequenced in a study of cytomegalovirus exposure and HLA in healthy donors. Method: immunoSEQ multiplex PCR; TCRdb's copy keeps in-frame clones and lacks some. The profile shows some 200,000 clones, roughly three quarters of them singletons. The sequenced material came from PBMCs. The origin of the receptors is a male donor in good health and CMV-seropositive. Each CDR3 is given with its conserved first and last residue. A D gene is named only where the DNA matches it firmly. Only part of the rows carry a size: once, few, many, or a class if the clone is expanded.

>NA|TRBV7-2|14|NA|TRBJ2-3
TGTGCCAGCAGCTTAGGGTCCGGGGGAGATACGCAGTATTTT
CASSLGSGGDTQYF
>TRBD1|TRBV2|17|NA|TRBJ2-7
TGTGCCAGCAGTGAACCGCCCTACAGGGGGTTACCCTACGAGCAGTACTTC
CASSEPPYRGLPYEQYF
>NA|TRBV2|14|NA|TRBJ2-7
TGTGCCAGCAGTGCCCAGGGGTCCTCCTACGAGCAGTACTTC
CASSAQGSSYEQYF
>NA|TRBV28|16|NA|TRBJ2-3
TGTGCCAGCAGTTTCCGATTCGGGAGAGGGGCAGATACGCAGTATTTT
CASSFRFGRGADTQYF
>NA|TRBV7-9|13|NA|TRBJ1-5
TGTGCCAGCAGCGGTGCGGGGGGTCAGCCCCAGCATTTT
CASSGAGGQPQHF
>NA|TRBV27|14|NA|TRBJ1-2
TGTGCCAGCAGTTTCTACGACGGAGGGTATGGCTACACCTTC
CASSFYDGGYGYTF
>NA|TRBV6-1|14|NA|TRBJ1-2
TGTGCCAGCAGCGAGTCGGGGGAGGACTATGGCTACACCTTC
CASSESGEDYGYTF
>NA|TRBV7-2|14|NA|TRBJ1-1
TGTGCCAGCAGCTTAGAGGCAGTGGAGTCTGAAGCTTTCTTT
CASSLEAVESEAFF
>NA|TRBV18|16|few|TRBJ1-3
TGTGCCAGCTCACTTCCAGGGTGGGAAGGTGGAAACACCATATATTTT
CASSLPGWEGGNTIYF
>NA|TRBV5-4|15|NA|TRBJ1-1
TGTGCCAGCAGCTTGGGCACAGGGTCCAACACTGAAGCTTTCTTT
CASSLGTGSNTEAFF
>NA|TRBV10-2|13|NA|TRBJ1-3
TGCGCCAGCAGTGTTGACAGGGGAAACACCATATATTTT
CASSVDRGNTIYF
>NA|TRBV5-5|15|NA|TRBJ1-2
TGTGCCAGCAGCCCCCGGGTCCAGGCAGGGGATGGCTACACCTTC
CASSPRVQAGDGYTF
>TRBD1|TRBV18|15|NA|TRBJ1-1
TGTGCCAGCTCGCCCAAGACAGGGGGCTCCACTGAAGCTTTCTTT
CASSPKTGGSTEAFF
>TRBD1|TRBV9|15|few|TRBJ1-5
TGTGCCAGCAGTGGAGGGACAGCTCGCAATCAGCCCCAGCATTTT
CASSGGTARNQPQHF
>NA|TRBV27|15|NA|TRBJ1-2
TGTGCCAACAGTAAAATGGGACGGGGGGAATATGGCTACACCTTC
CANSKMGRGEYGYTF
>TRBD2|TRBV7-7|13|few|TRBJ2-7
TGTGCCAGCAGCTTAGTCAGGGAGGGGGAGCAGTACTTC
CASSLVREGEQYF
>TRBD1|TRBV9|18|NA|TRBJ2-5
TGTGCCAGCAGCGTAGGAGTCGCTGGACAGGGGGCGAGGGAGACCCAGTACTTC
CASSVGVAGQGARETQYF
>NA|TRBV6-1|12|NA|TRBJ1-2
TGTGCCAGCAGCCTGAAGAGGCAAGGCTACACCTTC
CASSLKRQGYTF
>NA|TRBV5-1|12|NA|TRBJ2-7
TGCGCCAGCAGCTTGACGGGGTCCGAGCAGTACTTC
CASSLTGSEQYF
>NA|TRBV5-1|14|few|TRBJ1-1
TGCGCCAGCAGCTTGTCGTTGGGAGGCACTGAAGCTTTCTTT
CASSLSLGGTEAFF
>NA|TRBV5-5|15|NA|TRBJ2-1
TGTGCCAGCAGGGAACTGGGGGGCTCCTACAATGAGCAGTTCTTC
CASRELGGSYNEQFF
>NA|TRBV6-5|13|NA|TRBJ1-5
TGTGCCAGCCGAGAAACTAGCAATCAGCCCCAGCATTTT
CASRETSNQPQHF
>TRBD2|TRBV5-4|15|NA|TRBJ2-3
TGTGCCAGCAGCTTGGCTAGCGGAGTCACAGATACGCAGTATTTT
CASSLASGVTDTQYF
>NA|TRBV5-1|17|NA|TRBJ2-2
TGCGCCAGCAGCTTGATCTGGGCAGATTATAACACCGGGGAGCTGTTTTTT
CASSLIWADYNTGELFF
>NA|TRBV7-9|14|NA|TRBJ1-2
TGTGCCAGCAGCTTCCCGGGACACCTCTATGGCTACACCTTC
CASSFPGHLYGYTF
>NA|TRBV11-2|13|once|TRBJ2-2
TGTGCCAGCAGCGCCCAGTCTGCCGGGGAGCTGTTTTTT
CASSAQSAGELFF
>NA|TRBV2|16|NA|TRBJ2-5
TGTGCCAGCAGTGAAGCGGACAAAACCTTGCAAGAGACCCAGTACTTC
CASSEADKTLQETQYF
>TRBD2|TRBV30|12|NA|TRBJ2-5
TGTGCCTGGAGTCGGGGGGGAGAGACCCAGTACTTC
CAWSRGGETQYF
>NA|TRBV10-3|15|NA|TRBJ1-5
TGTGCCATCAGTGAGGAGGGTACAGGCAATCAGCCCCAGCATTTT
CAISEEGTGNQPQHF
>TRBD2|TRBV7-6|16|few|TRBJ2-5
TGTGCCAGCAGGCGGGGGACTCGGAGGAACCAAGAGACCCAGTACTTC
CASRRGTRRNQETQYF
>TRBD1|TRBV5-3|17|NA|TRBJ2-2
TGTGCCAGAAGCCTAGACAGGGGGAGAACTGGGCCCGGGGAGCTGTTTTTT
CARSLDRGRTGPGELFF
>TRBD1|TRBV7-2|16|NA|TRBJ1-5
TGTGCCAGCAGCCTGGGACAGGGAAGGAACAATCAGCCCCAGCATTTT
CASSLGQGRNNQPQHF
>TRBD2|TRBV7-3|14|NA|TRBJ2-5
TGTGCCAGCAGCTTATTAGCGGGGGAATTACCCCAGTACTTC
CASSLLAGELPQYF
>TRBD1|TRBV9|16|NA|TRBJ1-2
TGTGCCAGCAGCGTCACGACAGGGGGCGTCGGGGAGGGCTACACCTTC
CASSVTTGGVGEGYTF
>TRBD2|TRBV6-5|14|NA|TRBJ2-7
TGTGCCAGCAGTCGGACTAGCGGGGGGGGCGAGCAGTACTTC
CASSRTSGGGEQYF
>NA|TRBV5-1|12|NA|TRBJ1-2
TGCGCCAGCAGCTTGGCGGGGGATGGCTACACCTTC
CASSLAGDGYTF
>TRBD1|TRBV11-3|16|NA|TRBJ2-1
TGTGCCAGCAGTATCGGTGAGGACAGGGGTGCCGGTGAGCAGTTCTTC
CASSIGEDRGAGEQFF
>NA|TRBV29-1|12|NA|TRBJ1-3
TGCAGCGTTGGCGGGGGTGGAAACACCATATATTTT
CSVGGGGNTIYF
>TRBD1|TRBV7-3|15|few|TRBJ1-2
TGTGCCAGCAGCTTCTCCTCGACAGGGTCTGACGGCTACACCTTC
CASSFSSTGSDGYTF
>TRBD2|TRBV19|15|NA|TRBJ2-1
TGTGCCAGTAGCAGACTAGCGGGCGGGGGCAATGAGCAGTTCTTC
CASSRLAGGGNEQFF
>NA|TRBV23-1|15|NA|TRBJ1-1
TGCGCCAGCAGTCAATCGGGGGCGGTGGGGACTGAAGCTTTCTTT
CASSQSGAVGTEAFF
>NA|TRBV9|17|NA|TRBJ2-6
TGTGCCAGCAGCTTGCGGGGCGCACCCTCTGGGGCCAACGTCCTGACTTTC
CASSLRGAPSGANVLTF
>TRBD1|TRBV6-4|14|NA|TRBJ2-2
TGTGCCAGCAGTGACTTATCACCGGGACAGGGGCTGTTTTTT
CASSDLSPGQGLFF
>TRBD2|TRBV11-2|16|NA|TRBJ2-7
TGTGCCAGCAGCCCCTCGGGCGGTAGCGGGATAAAAGAGCAGTACTTC
CASSPSGGSGIKEQYF
>NA|TRBV30|13|NA|TRBJ1-1
TGTGCCTGGAGCAAAGGGGGTCGGACTGAAGCTTTCTTT
CAWSKGGRTEAFF
>TRBD1|TRBV7-9|14|few|TRBJ2-7
TGTGCCAGCAGCCCGCAGGGGGTAAATGGCGAGCAGTACTTC
CASSPQGVNGEQYF
>TRBD2|TRBV15|17|few|TRBJ2-7
TGTGCCACCAGCAGGGAGGTGCTGAGCGGGGGTACCTACGAGCAGTACTTC
CATSREVLSGGTYEQYF
>NA|TRBV21-1|16|once|TRBJ1-5
TGTGCCAGCAGCTCTCCGGGGCAGGGGGATAATCAGCCCCAGCATTTT
CASSSPGQGDNQPQHF
>NA|TRBV4-3|12|NA|TRBJ2-5
TGCGCCAGCAGTCAACTCGGGACTGCCCCCTACTTC
CASSQLGTAPYF
>NA|TRBV9|13|NA|TRBJ1-5
TGTGCCAGCAGCGCGACAGTTTACCAGCCCCAGCATTTT
CASSATVYQPQHF
>TRBD2|TRBV28|17|NA|TRBJ2-1
TGTGCCAGCAGTACTCTCGGGACTAGCGGGGTTTACAATGAGCAGTTCTTC
CASSTLGTSGVYNEQFF
>TRBD1|TRBV7-9|14|NA|TRBJ1-6
TGTGCCAGCAGACCTACAGGGGGCGATTCACCCCTCCACTTT
CASRPTGGDSPLHF
>NA|TRBV4-3|16|NA|TRBJ2-3
TGCGCCAGCAGCTCTTCCCGGTGGGGGCTGGGAGATACGCAGTATTTT
CASSSSRWGLGDTQYF
>TRBD1|TRBV7-9|14|NA|TRBJ1-5
TGTGCCAGCAGCCGACAGGGAATAGTTGAGCCCCAGCATTTT
CASSRQGIVEPQHF
>TRBD1|TRBV7-8|13|NA|TRBJ1-2
TGTGCCAGCGCCTTGGACAGGGACTATGGCTACACCTTC
CASALDRDYGYTF
>TRBD1|TRBV28|12|NA|TRBJ1-2
TGTGCCAGCAGTCTGACAGGGAGGGGCTACACCTTC
CASSLTGRGYTF
>NA|TRBV9|15|NA|TRBJ1-1
TGTGCCAGCAGCGCACTTGGGGGGGTTGGGACTGAAGCTTTCTTT
CASSALGGVGTEAFF